The 4 T cell receptor beta chains reported below all come from one sample, sequenced in a study of cytomegalovirus exposure and HLA in healthy donors. The primer mix had 60 Vbeta and 13 Jbeta primers. Measured with immunoSEQ multiplex PCR; TCRdb has only the in-frame clones, and not every one. The top ten clones hold about 1.5% of a sample with tens of thousands of clones, about 79% of them seen once. The material sequenced was PBMCs. These receptors were collected from a middle-aged man in good health and CMV-seronegative.

The chain links TRBV6-1 to TRBJ1-5; D might be TRBD1 (6 bases). Germline V gene lookup returns CDR1 MNHNS and CDR2 SASEGT. The CDR3 runs 15 residues. With 7 bases removed from V and 4 bases from J, the gap between germline ends came to 17 bases. The CDR3 reads CASMLVRDKNQPQHF. The CDR3 DNA is TGTGCCAGCATGTTGGTCCGGGACAAAAATCAGCCCCAGCATTTT.

Concerning this clone itself: This sample includes further DNA sequences coding for the same CDR3. The CDR3 DNA sequence: TGCGCCAGCAGCCGGGACACGCTATTCTCTGGAAACACCATATATTTT. Translation gives CASSRDTLFSGNTIYF. This chain uses TRBV5-1 with TRBJ1-3; tentatively, D is TRBD1 (6 bases). V lost 4 bases to trimming and J lost 0 bases, with 14 bases between them. The CDR3 is 16 amino acids. CDR1 and CDR2 from the germline V gene are SGHRS and YFSETQ.

The chain carries TRBV6-1 and TRBJ2-3; 7 bases are a match to TRBD1. Germline CDR1 MNHNS, CDR2 SASEGT. This CDR3 is 15 amino acids long. The V and J ends lost 5 bases and 0 bases, in that order; junction bases with no gene match: 5. CDR3 residues: CASSTLTGSTDTQYF. The CDR3 DNA is TGTGCCAGCAGTACCTTGACAGGGAGCACAGATACGCAGTATTTT.

The chain uses TRBV7-2 and TRBJ1-2, with D perhaps TRBD1 (6 bases). The CDR3 is 16 amino acids. V was trimmed by 2 bases and J by 0 bases, leaving 13 bases between them. Germline V gene sequence: CDR1 SGHTA, CDR2 FQGNSA. The CDR3 here is CASSLSRGHSNYGYTF. The CDR3 nucleotides are TGTGCCAGCAGCTTAAGCAGGGGCCACTCTAACTATGGCTACACCTTC.